The entry below gives a single T cell receptor (beta chain) sequence along with its context. How the authors handled the data: Nucleated cell number was recorded as an estimate derived from reference gene primer amplification. Generated by immunoSEQ multiplex PCR, the TCRdb table keeps only in-frame clones and is missing some. The DNA gave D and trimming, while V, J and clone size come from that table. The repertoire holds a few hundred thousand clones, with around 86% as singletons. This sample was taken from a study of blood T cell repertoires in COVID-19. Sequencing input: peripheral blood. The source is a woman between 35 and 50 years old who had recovered from COVID-19.

The CDR3 DNA sequence: TGTGCCAGCAGCGGGACAGGACCTGAAGCTTTCTTT. It yields the protein CASSGTGPEAFF. The genes are TRBV12-3 or TRBV12-4 and TRBJ1-1; 8 positions agree with TRBD1. The length of the CDR3 is 12 residues. V shed 6 bases, J shed 6 bases, and the junction held 3 bases outside the gene matches.